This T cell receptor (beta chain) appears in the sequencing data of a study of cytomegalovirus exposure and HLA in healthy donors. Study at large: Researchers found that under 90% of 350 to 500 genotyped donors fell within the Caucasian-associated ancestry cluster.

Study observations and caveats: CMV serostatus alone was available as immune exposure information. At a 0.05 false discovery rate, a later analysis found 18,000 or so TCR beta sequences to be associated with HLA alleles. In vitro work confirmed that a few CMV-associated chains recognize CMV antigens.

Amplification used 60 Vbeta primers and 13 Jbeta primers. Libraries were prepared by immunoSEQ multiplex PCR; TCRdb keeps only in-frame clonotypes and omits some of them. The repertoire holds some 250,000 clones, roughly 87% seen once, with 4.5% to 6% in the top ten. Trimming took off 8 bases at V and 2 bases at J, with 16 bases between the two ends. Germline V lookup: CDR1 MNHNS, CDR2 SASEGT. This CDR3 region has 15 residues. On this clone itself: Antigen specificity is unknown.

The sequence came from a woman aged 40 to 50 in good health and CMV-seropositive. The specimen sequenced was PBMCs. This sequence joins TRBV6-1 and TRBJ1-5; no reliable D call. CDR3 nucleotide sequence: TGTGCCAGCCTTTACGGGTCCGGAGGCAATCAGCCCCAGCATTTT. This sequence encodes CASLYGSGGNQPQHF.